These 12 T cell receptor beta chains were all obtained from the same sample, sequenced in a study of T-cell reconstitution after alpha-beta-depleted transplantation in children. As it was prepared, the TCRbeta library received unique molecular identifiers. TCRdb processed the PCR reads anew with MiXCR; each CDR3 protein has one entry. Here the sample spans about 72,000 distinct CDR3 sequences, about 7% being singletons. Here the sequenced sample was PBMCs from the stem cell graft donor, taken from the stem cell graft. These receptor sequences come from a human donor who donated a stem cell graft to a child with acute lymphoblastic leukemia.

This clonotype showed up many times. The chain is built from TRBV4-2 and TRBJ1-3, with a possible D match to TRBD1 (5 bases). The ends were cut back, 1 base at V and 0 bases at J, with 13 bases in the middle. The length of the CDR3 is 17 residues. Per the germline V gene, CDR1 is LGHNA and CDR2 is YNFKEQ. CDR3 sequence reads: CASSQVGRKSSGNTIYF. CDR3 nucleotides: TGTGCCAGCAGCCAAGTGGGACGGAAAAGCTCTGGAAACACCATATATTTT.

Ten or more counts support this clonotype. The chain has TRBV5-1 and TRBJ2-1; TRBD1 matches at 7 bases. This CDR3 is built from 15 residues. V lost 5 bases to trimming and J lost 4 bases; unmatched junction nucleotides: 9. The germline gives CDR1 SGHRS, CDR2 YFSETQ. The CDR3 region has the DNA TGCGCCAGCAGAGAATCCGGGACAGATTACAATGAGCAGTTCTTC. Protein product: CASRESGTDYNEQFF.

Many counts were recorded for this clonotype. J is TRBJ2-2 and V is TRBV12-3 or TRBV12-4; 7 bases fit TRBD2. The CDR3 runs to 16 residues. V lost 7 bases, J lost 0 bases, and 8 bases stayed unmatched. In DNA, the CDR3 is TGTGCCAGCACCAACGGGGGGTTCGCGAACACCGGGGAGCTGTTTTTT. It codes for CASTNGGFANTGELFF.

This clonotype occurred many times. The chain uses TRBV7-3 and TRBJ1-1; D is uncertain. The CDR3 loop spans 15 amino acids. The ends were cut back, 5 bases at V and 0 bases at J, with 13 bases in the middle. The germline CDR1 and CDR2 sequences are SGHTA and FQGTGA. The DNA for the CDR3 is TGTGCCAGCAGCCGCCTTGAGGGAATGAACACTGAAGCTTTCTTT. This codes for CASSRLEGMNTEAFF. The whole variable domain, remainder taken from reference TRBV7-3 and TRBJ1-1, is GAGVSQTPSNKVTEKGKYVELRCDPISGHTALYWYRQSLGQGPEFLIYFQGTGAADDSGLPNDRFFAVRPEGSVSTLKIQRTERGDSAVYLCASSRLEGMNTEAFFGQGTRLTVV.

In its sample, this clonotype was seen many times. This chain uses TRBV18 with TRBJ2-1, with D unresolved. Germline values: CDR1 KGHSH, CDR2 LQKENI. V dropped 3 bases and J dropped 0 bases, with 9 bases sitting between them. The length of the CDR3 is 15 residues. This CDR3 is CASSPAGPSYNEQFF. CDR3 sequence (DNA): TGTGCCAGCTCACCGGCAGGTCCCTCCTACAATGAGCAGTTCTTC.

At least ten counts were recorded for this clonotype. The J gene is TRBJ1-5, the V gene TRBV20-1; 7 bases fit TRBD1. The V gene's germline CDR1 is DFQATT and CDR2 SNEGSKA (reference sequence). The CDR3 has 16 amino acids. V lost 2 bases and J lost 4; bases outside the gene matches: 11. Written as DNA, the CDR3 is TGCAGTGCTAGATGGAGTAGACAGGGAAGGAATCAGCCCCAGCATTTT. This sequence encodes CSARWSRQGRNQPQHF.

The chain uses TRBV12-3 or TRBV12-4 and TRBJ1-6; 7 nucleotides agree with TRBD1. The junction had 3 bases not matched to a gene; V was cut back by 3 bases and J by 7 bases. The CDR3 loop spans 14 amino acids. The CDR3 coding sequence is TGTGCCAGCAGTTTCGGACAGGCAAATTCACCCCTCCACTTT. It codes for CASSFGQANSPLHF.

This clonotype was recorded a few times. The chain employs TRBV6-5 and TRBJ2-1, with TRBD2 identical over 10 bases. The germline CDR1 and CDR2 sequences are MNHEY and SVGAGI. With 7 bases clipped from V and 8 bases from J, the junction kept 5 bases outside the gene matches. The CDR3 is 13 amino acids. The CDR3 loop is CASKAGGPDEQFF. In nucleotides, the CDR3 is TGTGCCAGCAAAGCGGGGGGGCCAGATGAGCAGTTCTTC.

In this sample, this clonotype turned up many times. The gene calls are TRBV10-3 and TRBJ2-7; 10 nucleotides line up with TRBD1. V was pared by 4 bases and J by 2 bases, with 8 bases of the junction left unmatched. Germline CDR1 and CDR2: ENHRY and SYGVKD. This CDR3 has 16 residues. The CDR3 coding sequence is TGTGCCATCAGTGGACCGGGACAGGGGTTACCCTACGAGCAGTACTTC. This encodes CAISGPGQGLPYEQYF.

This clonotype was counted ten times or more. The V call is TRBV6-5, the J call TRBJ1-6; possible D gene TRBD1, 5 bases. The CDR3 totals 14 residues. Germline CDR1 MNHEY, CDR2 SVGAGI. V lost 7 bases to trimming and J lost 10 bases, with 17 bases between them. This CDR3 is CASKEQALFSPLHF. As DNA, the CDR3 is TGTGCCAGCAAGGAACAGGCCTTGTTCTCACCCCTCCACTTT.

This clonotype was seen many times. The chain employs TRBV2 and TRBJ2-1; 13 bases are a match to TRBD2. The CDR3 has 15 amino acids. V shed 5 bases and J 7 bases; nucleotides not matched to a gene: 5. Germline lookup yields CDR1 SNHLY and CDR2 FYNNEI. CDR3 nucleotide sequence: TGTGCCAGCAGTCAGACTAGCGGGAGGAGAAATGAGCAGTTCTTC. It is translated as CASSQTSGRRNEQFF.

This clonotype has ten or more counts. The J gene is TRBJ2-7, the V gene TRBV10-3; D is unclear. Germline loops: CDR1 ENHRY, CDR2 SYGVKD. The ends were cut back, 4 bases at V and 0 bases at J, with 16 bases in the middle. The CDR3 consists of 16 residues. The CDR3 DNA sequence: TGTGCCATCAGTGGGGTGGTGAGTGGGCTCTCCTACGAGCAGTACTTC. Translating gives CAISGVVSGLSYEQYF.